The source of this TCR beta chain is a study of human T cells and chemical hapten exposure. Study information: Alopecia areata, totalis or universalis was found in mostly female patients. Findings of the study overall: Sensitization with DPC brought no change to TCRs above 1 in 1000 in frequency. All donors were alopecia patients, so their immunity may differ from that of healthy people.

TCRdb re-called the RACE reads with MiXCR, one entry per CDR3 protein. Here the sample spans 340,000 or so distinct CDR3 sequences, approximately 6.9% being singletons. Germline V gene sequence: CDR1 SGHRS, CDR2 YFSETQ. The trim removed 2 bases at V and 3 bases at J, leaving 3 bases unmatched. CDR3 length: 14 amino acids. This clonotype was observed a handful of times. Its target is unknown. Time point in this sample: patch test 1, 2 weeks after DPC sensitization. Treatment specified: therapeutic diphenylcyclopropenone sensitization with weekly scalp DPC. Every donor had alopecia and was 18 to 70 years old; all were suitable for DPC.

The sequencing used whole blood, collected in connection with sensitization to the hapten diphenylcyclopropenone (DPC). This rearrangement joins TRBV5-1 to TRBJ1-1; 8 nucleotides line up with TRBD1. This sequence was found in a woman aged 18-29 years with alopecia areata. Some clones in this sample may be carry-over from other donors' samples. The CDR3, as DNA: TGCGCCAGCAGCTTAAAGACAGGGGACACTGAAGCTTTCTTT. Its protein product is CASSLKTGDTEAFF.